The clone carrying this T cell receptor beta chain appeared a single time. Germline CDR1 MNHNS, CDR2 SASEGT. V was clipped by 3 bases and J by 3 bases, with 3 bases between them. The CDR3 sequence is 12 residues long. These data belong to a study of blood T cell repertoires in COVID-19. Study at large: COVID-19 samples from acute and convalescent phases originated in the United States, Italy and Spain. PBMCs, B-cell-depleted T cells, or T cells were the source of the cDNA or gDNA that made up the material.

Sequencing was performed with immunoSEQ multiplex PCR; in TCRdb, only in-frame clones are kept and a portion is missing. Of roughly 78,000 clones in the sample, about 89% are singletons; the top ten hold 1.5% to 2.5%. The chain recombines TRBV6-1 with TRBJ1-3, with D unclear. The sequence came from a woman in her sixties with acute or convalescent COVID-19. Input material: peripheral blood. Here the CDR3 reads CASSESGNTIYF. Here the CDR3 DNA reads TGTGCCAGCAGTGAGAGTGGAAACACCATATATTTT.